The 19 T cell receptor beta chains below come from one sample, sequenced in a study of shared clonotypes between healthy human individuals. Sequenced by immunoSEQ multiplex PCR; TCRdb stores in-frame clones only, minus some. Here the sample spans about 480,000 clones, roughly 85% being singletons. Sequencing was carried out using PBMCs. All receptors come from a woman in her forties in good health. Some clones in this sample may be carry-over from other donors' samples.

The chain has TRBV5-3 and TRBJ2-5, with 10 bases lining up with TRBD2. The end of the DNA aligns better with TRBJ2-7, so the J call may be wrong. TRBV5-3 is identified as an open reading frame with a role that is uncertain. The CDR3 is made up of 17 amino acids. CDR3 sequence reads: CARTPPWASGSAHEQYF. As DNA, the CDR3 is TGTGCCAGAACCCCACCCTGGGCTAGCGGGAGCGCCCACGAGCAGTACTTC.

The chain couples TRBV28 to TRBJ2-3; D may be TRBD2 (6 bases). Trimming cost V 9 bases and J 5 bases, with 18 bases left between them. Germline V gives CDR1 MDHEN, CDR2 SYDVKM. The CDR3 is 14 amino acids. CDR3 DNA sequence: TGTGCCAGTATCTCCGGGCGGGAACAAGATACGCAGTATTTT. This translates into CASISGREQDTQYF.

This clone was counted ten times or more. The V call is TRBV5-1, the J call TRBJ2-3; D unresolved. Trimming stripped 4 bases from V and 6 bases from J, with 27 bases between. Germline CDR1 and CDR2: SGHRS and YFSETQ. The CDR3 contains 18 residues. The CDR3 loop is CASSNIVAGGSSSDTQYF. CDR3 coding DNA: TGCGCCAGCAGCAACATTGTGGCAGGCGGATCCTCATCGGATACGCAGTATTTT.

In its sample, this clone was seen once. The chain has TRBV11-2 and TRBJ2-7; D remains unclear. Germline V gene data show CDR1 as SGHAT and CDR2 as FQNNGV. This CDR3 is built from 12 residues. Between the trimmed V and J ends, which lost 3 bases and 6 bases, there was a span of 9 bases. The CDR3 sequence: CASSLSQFEQYF. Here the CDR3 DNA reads TGTGCCAGCAGCTTGTCCCAGTTCGAGCAGTACTTC.

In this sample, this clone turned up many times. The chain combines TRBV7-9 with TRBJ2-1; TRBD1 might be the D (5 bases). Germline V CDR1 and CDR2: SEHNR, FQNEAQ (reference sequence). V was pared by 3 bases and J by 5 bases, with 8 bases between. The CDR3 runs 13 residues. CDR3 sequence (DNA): TGTGCCAGCAGCTTTAGGGGCCACAATGAGCAGTTCTTC. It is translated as CASSFRGHNEQFF.

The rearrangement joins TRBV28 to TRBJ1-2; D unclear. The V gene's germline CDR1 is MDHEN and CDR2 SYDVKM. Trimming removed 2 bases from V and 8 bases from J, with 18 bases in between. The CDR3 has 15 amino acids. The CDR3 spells CASSLEARFGRGYTF. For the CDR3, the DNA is TGTGCCAGCAGTTTAGAGGCCAGGTTTGGGCGAGGCTACACCTTC.

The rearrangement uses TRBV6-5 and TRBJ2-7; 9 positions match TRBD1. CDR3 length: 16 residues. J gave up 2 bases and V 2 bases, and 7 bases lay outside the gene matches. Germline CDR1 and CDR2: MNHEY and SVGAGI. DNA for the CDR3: TGTGCCAGCAGTTACGGGGGGACAGGGAGGGCCTACGAGCAGTACTTC. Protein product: CASSYGGTGRAYEQYF.

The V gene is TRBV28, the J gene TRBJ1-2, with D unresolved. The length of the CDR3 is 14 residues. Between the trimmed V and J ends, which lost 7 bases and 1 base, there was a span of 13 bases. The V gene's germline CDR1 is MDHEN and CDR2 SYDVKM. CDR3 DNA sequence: TGTGCCAGCAAAGAGGGCGTCGGTAACTATGGCTACACCTTC. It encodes CASKEGVGNYGYTF.

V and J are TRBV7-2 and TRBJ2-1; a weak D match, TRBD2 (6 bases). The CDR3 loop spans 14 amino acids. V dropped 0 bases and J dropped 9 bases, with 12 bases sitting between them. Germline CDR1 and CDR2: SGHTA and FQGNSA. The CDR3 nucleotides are TGTGCCAGCAGCTTAGCGGGACTCGAGGCTGAGCAGTTCTTC. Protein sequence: CASSLAGLEAEQFF.

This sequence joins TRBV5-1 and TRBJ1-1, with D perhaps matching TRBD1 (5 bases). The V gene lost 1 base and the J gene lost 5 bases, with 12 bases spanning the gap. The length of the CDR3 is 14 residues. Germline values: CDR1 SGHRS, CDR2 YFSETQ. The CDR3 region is CASSLSGWRTEAFF. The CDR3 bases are TGCGCCAGCAGCTTGTCAGGGTGGCGAACTGAAGCTTTCTTT.

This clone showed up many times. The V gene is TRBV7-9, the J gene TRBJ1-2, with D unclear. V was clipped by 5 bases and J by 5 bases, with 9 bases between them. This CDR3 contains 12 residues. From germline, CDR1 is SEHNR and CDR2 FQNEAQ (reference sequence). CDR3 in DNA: TGTGCCAGCAGCGTGTCGGGGTATGGCTACACCTTC. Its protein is CASSVSGYGYTF.

As DNA, the CDR3 is TGTGCCAGCAGTTTTTGGGGTGCAGCTCAGCCCCAGCATTTT. Translation: CASSFWGAAQPQHF. The chain couples TRBV28 to TRBJ1-5; no firm D call. Germline CDR1 is MDHEN and CDR2 is SYDVKM. This CDR3 contains 14 residues. With 3 bases removed from V and 6 bases from J, the gap between germline ends came to 12 bases.

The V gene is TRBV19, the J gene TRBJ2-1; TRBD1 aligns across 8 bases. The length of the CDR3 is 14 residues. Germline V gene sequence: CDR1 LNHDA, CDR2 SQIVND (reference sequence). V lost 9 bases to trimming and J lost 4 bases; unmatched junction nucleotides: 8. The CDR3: CASGQGNEYNEQFF. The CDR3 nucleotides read TGTGCCAGCGGACAGGGCAACGAATACAATGAGCAGTTCTTC.

The CDR3 loop reads CASSPTGGKNTEAFF. For the CDR3, the DNA is TGTGCCAGCTCACCCACAGGGGGCAAGAACACTGAAGCTTTCTTT. This chain uses TRBV18 with TRBJ1-1; 9 bases map to TRBD1. Trimming took 3 bases from V and 1 from J; bases not matched to a gene: 3. The CDR3 consists of 15 residues. In germline, CDR1 is KGHSH, CDR2 LQKENI.

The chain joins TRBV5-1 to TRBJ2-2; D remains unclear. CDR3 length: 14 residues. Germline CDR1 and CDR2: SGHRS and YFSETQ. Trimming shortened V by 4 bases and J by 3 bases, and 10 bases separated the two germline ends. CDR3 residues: CASSRRQDTGELFF. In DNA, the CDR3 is TGCGCCAGCAGCCGCCGACAAGACACCGGGGAGCTGTTTTTT.

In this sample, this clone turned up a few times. CDR3 DNA: TGTGCCAGCAGTTCACCGGGACAGGGGTGGGGCGAGCAGTACTTC. Translation gives CASSSPGQGWGEQYF. The chain is built from TRBV28 and TRBJ2-7; TRBD1 matches at 10 bases. CDR3 size: 15 residues. Unmatched junction bases numbered 9, after V lost 4 bases and J lost 6 bases. Germline V gene data show CDR1 as MDHEN and CDR2 as SYDVKM.

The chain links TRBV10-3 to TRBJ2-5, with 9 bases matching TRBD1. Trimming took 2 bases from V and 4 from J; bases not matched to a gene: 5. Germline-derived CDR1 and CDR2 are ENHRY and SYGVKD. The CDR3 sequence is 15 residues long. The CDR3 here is CAISEGQGTRETQYF. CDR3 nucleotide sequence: TGTGCCATCAGTGAGGGACAGGGGACGAGAGAGACCCAGTACTTC.

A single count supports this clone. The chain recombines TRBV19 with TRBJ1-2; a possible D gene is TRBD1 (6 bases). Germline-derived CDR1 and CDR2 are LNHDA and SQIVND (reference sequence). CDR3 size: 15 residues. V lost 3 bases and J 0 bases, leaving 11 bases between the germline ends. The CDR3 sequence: CASSIVDSTNYGYTF. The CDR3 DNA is TGTGCCAGTAGTATCGTGGACAGCACTAACTATGGCTACACCTTC. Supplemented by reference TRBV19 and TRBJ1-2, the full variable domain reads DGGITQSPKYLFRKEGQNVTLSCEQNLNHDAMYWYRQDPGQGLRLIYYSQIVNDFQKGDIAEGYSVSREKKESFPLTVTSAQKNPTAFYLCASSIVDSTNYGYTFGSGTRLTVV.

The chain's CDR3 is CASGGRTGPGTDTQYF. The CDR3 DNA reads TGTGCCAGCGGAGGTAGGACGGGGCCGGGCACAGATACGCAGTATTTT. The rearrangement uses TRBV28 and TRBJ2-3, with D tentatively TRBD1 or TRBD2 (5 bases each). The germline V gene encodes CDR1 MDHEN and CDR2 SYDVKM. There are 16 residues in the CDR3. The V gene lost 8 bases and the J gene lost 1 base, with 19 bases spanning the gap.